The present T cell receptor beta chain was sequenced within a study of blood T cell repertoires in COVID-19. The wider study: T cells, B-cell-depleted T cells, or PBMCs provided the cDNA or gDNA that served as material.

The J segment lost 5 bases and the V segment lost 4 bases, leaving 10 bases of the junction unmatched. Germline V gives CDR1 SGHRS, CDR2 YFSETQ. The CDR3 length is 15 residues. Per the original data handling: Cell counts per sample came from amplifying reference gene primers. Libraries were prepared by immunoSEQ multiplex PCR; TCRdb keeps only in-frame clonotypes and omits some of them. That table furnishes V, J and clone size, whereas the DNA furnished D and trimming. The sample consists of around 150,000 clones, roughly 90% of them appearing once. The chain is built from TRBV5-1 and TRBJ1-2; 8 nucleotides agree with TRBD1. The specimen sequenced was peripheral blood. This clonotype was obtained from a man aged 55 to 70 with acute or convalescent COVID-19. CDR3: CASSPNRGIEYGYTF. CDR3 in DNA: TGCGCCAGCAGCCCGAACAGGGGGATCGAATATGGCTACACCTTC.